Sequencing of this T cell receptor beta chain was carried out in a study of blood T cell repertoires in COVID-19. Generated by immunoSEQ multiplex PCR, the TCRdb table keeps only in-frame clones and is missing some. The table includes 350,000 or so clones, roughly 86% detected once. The receptor was derived from a woman between 25 and 40 years old with COVID-19, enrolled during active disease. What was sequenced was peripheral blood.

The CDR3, as DNA: TGTGCCAGCAGCCCGGGGACTGGCCCTCGGGAGCAGTTCTTC. Translated, it gives CASSPGTGPREQFF. V is TRBV7-9 and J is TRBJ2-1; tentative D call: TRBD2 (6 bases). V gave up 5 bases and J gave up 10 bases, with 18 bases separating them. This CDR3 comprises 14 residues. Germline V lookup: CDR1 SEHNR, CDR2 FQNEAQ (reference sequence).